Reported below is one T cell receptor beta chain. Its antigen is still unknown. The data derive from a study of shared clonotypes between healthy human individuals. Study-level background: The cohort comprised a couple of women and a few men. Their ages spanned 18 to 49 years. Study outcomes and limitations: Lower generation probabilities were found for non-shared clonotypes than for those shared by all four donors.

Genomic DNA of each subset was evenly split across several immunoSEQ plates. Sequenced by immunoSEQ multiplex PCR; TCRdb stores in-frame clones only, minus some. The table records some 2 million clones, 95% of them present only once. From germline, CDR1 is SGHTA and CDR2 FQGNSA. The CDR3 loop spans 15 amino acids. V was clipped by 4 bases and J by 1 base; unmatched bases: 3. This TCR was sampled from a man aged 18 to 29 in good health. Material for sequencing was naive CD4+ T cells sorted from blood. The sample's subset: CD45RA+ positively selected. This chain connects TRBV7-2 to TRBJ2-2; 7 nucleotides align to TRBD1. The chain's CDR3 is CASSSRTGNTGELFF. For the CDR3, the DNA is TGTGCCAGCAGCTCAAGGACAGGGAACACCGGGGAGCTGTTTTTT.